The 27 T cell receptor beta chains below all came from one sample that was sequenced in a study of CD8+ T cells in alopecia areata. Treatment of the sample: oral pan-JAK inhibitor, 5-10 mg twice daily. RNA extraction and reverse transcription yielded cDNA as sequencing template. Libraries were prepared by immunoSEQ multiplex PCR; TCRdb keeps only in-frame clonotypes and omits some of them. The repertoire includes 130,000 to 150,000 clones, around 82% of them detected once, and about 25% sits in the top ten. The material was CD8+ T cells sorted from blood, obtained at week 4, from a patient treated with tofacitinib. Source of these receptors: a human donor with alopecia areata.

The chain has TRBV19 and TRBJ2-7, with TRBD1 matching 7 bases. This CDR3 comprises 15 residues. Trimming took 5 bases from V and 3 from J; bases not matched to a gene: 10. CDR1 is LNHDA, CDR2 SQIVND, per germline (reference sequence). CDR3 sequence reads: CASSLRDSRIYEQYF. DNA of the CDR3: TGTGCCAGTAGTCTCCGGGACAGCAGAATCTACGAGCAGTACTTC.

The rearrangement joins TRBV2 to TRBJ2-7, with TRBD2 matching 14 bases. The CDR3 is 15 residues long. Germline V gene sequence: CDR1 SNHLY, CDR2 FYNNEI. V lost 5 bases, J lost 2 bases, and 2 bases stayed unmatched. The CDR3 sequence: CASSLTSGGAYEQYF. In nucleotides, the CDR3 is TGTGCCAGCAGTCTGACTAGCGGGGGGGCCTACGAGCAGTACTTC.

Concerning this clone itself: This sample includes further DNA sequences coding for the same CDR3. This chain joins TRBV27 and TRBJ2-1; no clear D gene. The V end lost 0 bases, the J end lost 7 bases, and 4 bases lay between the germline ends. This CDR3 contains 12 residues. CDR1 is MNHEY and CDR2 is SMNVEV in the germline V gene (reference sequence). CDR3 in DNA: TGTGCCAGCAGTTTATCGGGTAATGAGCAGTTCTTC. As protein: CASSLSGNEQFF.

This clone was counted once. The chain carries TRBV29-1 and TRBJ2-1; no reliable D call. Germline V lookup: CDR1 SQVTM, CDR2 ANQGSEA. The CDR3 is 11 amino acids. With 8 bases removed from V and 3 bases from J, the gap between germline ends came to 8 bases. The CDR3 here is CSTTGYNEQFF. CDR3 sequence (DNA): TGCAGCACCACGGGCTACAATGAGCAGTTCTTC.

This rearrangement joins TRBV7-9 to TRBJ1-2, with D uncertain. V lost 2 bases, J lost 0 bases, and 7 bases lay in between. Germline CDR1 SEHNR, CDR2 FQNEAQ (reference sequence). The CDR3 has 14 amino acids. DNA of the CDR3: TGTGCCAGCAGCTTAAACAGCGCTAACTATGGCTACACCTTC. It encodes CASSLNSANYGYTF.

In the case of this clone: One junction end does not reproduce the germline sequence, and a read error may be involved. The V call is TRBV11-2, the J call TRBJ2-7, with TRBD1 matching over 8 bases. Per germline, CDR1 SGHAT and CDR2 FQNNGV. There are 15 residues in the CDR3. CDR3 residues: CASSLVGDRYYERYF. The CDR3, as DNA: TGTGCCAGCAGCTTAGTAGGGGACAGGTACTACGAGCGGTACTTC.

For the CDR3, the DNA is TGCGCCAGCTCTACCACCAGGGGATTGGGAGAGACCCAGTACTTC. It specifies CASSTTRGLGETQYF. The chain combines TRBV4-3 with TRBJ2-5, with D perhaps matching TRBD1 (6 bases). This CDR3 is 15 amino acids long. Trimming stripped 8 bases from V and 4 bases from J, with 20 bases between. Per the germline V gene, CDR1 is LGHNA and CDR2 is YSLEER.

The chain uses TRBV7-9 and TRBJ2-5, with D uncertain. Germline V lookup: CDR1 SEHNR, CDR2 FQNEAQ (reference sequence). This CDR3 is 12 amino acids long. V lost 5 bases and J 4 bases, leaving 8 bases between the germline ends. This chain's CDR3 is CASSKDLETQYF. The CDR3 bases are TGTGCCAGCAGCAAAGATTTAGAGACCCAGTACTTC.

CDR3 sequence (DNA): TGTGCCAGCAGCCCGACAGGGTCCTACAATGAGCAGTTCTTC. Residues: CASSPTGSYNEQFF. The chain links TRBV6-5 to TRBJ2-1; 7 positions agree with TRBD1. Looked up from germline, CDR1 is MNHEY and CDR2 is SVGAGI. The CDR3 has 14 residues. After removal of 6 bases from V and 1 base from J, the junction contained 3 bases not matched to a gene.

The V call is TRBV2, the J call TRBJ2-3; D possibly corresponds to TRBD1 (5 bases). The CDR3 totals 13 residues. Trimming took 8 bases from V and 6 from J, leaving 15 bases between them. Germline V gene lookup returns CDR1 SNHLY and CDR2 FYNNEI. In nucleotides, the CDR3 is TGTGCCAGCGAAAATGCACAGGAGGATACGCAGTATTTT. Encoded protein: CASENAQEDTQYF. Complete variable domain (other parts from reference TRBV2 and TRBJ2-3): EPEVTQTPSHQVTQMGQEVILRCVPISNHLYFYWYRQILGQKVEFLVSFYNNEISEKSEIFDDQFSVERPDGSNFTLKIRSTKLEDSAMYFCASENAQEDTQYFGPGTRLTVL.

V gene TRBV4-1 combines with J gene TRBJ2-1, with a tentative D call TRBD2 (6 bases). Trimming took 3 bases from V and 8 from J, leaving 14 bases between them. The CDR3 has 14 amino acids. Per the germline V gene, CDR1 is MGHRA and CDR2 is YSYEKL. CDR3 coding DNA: TGCGCCAGCAGCCAGATTCCAGCGGGCCATGAGCAGTTCTTC. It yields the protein CASSQIPAGHEQFF.

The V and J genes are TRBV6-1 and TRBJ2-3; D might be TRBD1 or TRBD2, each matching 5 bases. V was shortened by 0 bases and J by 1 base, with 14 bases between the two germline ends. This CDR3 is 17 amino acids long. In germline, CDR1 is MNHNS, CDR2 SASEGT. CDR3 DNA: TGTGCCAGCAGTGAAGCGCTTCGGGGCGGAGGCACAGATACGCAGTATTTT. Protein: CASSEALRGGGTDTQYF.

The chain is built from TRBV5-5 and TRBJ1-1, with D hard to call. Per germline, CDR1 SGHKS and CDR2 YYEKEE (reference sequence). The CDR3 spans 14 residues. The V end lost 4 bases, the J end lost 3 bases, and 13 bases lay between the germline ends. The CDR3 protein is CASSPAPGDTEAFF. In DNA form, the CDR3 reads TGTGCCAGCAGCCCGGCCCCCGGGGACACTGAAGCTTTCTTT.

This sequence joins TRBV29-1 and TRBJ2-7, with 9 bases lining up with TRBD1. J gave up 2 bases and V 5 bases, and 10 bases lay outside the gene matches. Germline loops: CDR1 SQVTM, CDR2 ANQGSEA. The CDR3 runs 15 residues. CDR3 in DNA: TGCAGCGTTTGGGACAGGGACTCACGGGCCTACGAGCAGTACTTC. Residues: CSVWDRDSRAYEQYF.

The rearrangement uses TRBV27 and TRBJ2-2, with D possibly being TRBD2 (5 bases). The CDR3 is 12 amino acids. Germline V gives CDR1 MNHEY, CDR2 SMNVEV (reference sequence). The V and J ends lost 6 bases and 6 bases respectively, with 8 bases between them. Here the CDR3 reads CASRVGAGELFF. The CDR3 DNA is TGTGCCAGCAGGGTCGGGGCCGGGGAGCTGTTTTTT.

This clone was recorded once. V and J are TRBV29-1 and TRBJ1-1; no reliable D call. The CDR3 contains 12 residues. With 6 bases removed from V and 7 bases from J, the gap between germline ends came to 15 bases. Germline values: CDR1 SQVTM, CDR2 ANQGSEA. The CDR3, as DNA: TGCAGCGTGAACCTGTGGGGTATTGAAGCTTTCTTT. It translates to CSVNLWGIEAFF.

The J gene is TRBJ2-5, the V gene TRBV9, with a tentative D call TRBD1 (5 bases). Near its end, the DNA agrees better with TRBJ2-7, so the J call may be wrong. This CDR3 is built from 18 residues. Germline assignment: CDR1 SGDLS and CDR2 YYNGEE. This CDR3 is CASSVNEKGWGPGYEQYF. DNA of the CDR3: TGTGCCAGCAGCGTAAATGAAAAGGGATGGGGCCCGGGCTACGAGCAGTACTTC.

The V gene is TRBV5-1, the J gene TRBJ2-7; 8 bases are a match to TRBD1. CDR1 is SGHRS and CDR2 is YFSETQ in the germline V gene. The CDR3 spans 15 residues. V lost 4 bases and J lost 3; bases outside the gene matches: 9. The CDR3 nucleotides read TGCGCCAGCAGCATACCGGGACAGGCCAGCTACGAGCAGTACTTC. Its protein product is CASSIPGQASYEQYF.

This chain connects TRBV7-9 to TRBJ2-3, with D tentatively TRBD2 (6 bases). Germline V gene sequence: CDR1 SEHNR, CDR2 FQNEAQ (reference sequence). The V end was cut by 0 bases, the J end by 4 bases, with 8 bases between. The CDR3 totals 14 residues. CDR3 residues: CASSLAGGADTQYF. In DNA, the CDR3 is TGTGCCAGCAGCTTAGCAGGAGGGGCAGATACGCAGTATTTT. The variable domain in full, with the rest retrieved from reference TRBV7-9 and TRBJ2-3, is DTGVSQNPRHKITKRGQNVTFRCDPISEHNRLYWYRQTLGQGPEFLTYFQNEAQLEKSRLLSDRFSAERPKGSFSTLEIQRTEQGDSAMYLCASSLAGGADTQYFGPGTRLTVL.

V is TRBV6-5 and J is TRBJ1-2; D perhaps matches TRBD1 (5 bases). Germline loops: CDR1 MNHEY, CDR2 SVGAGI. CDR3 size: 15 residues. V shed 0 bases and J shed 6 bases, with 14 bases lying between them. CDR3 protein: CASSYSVWGPNGYTF. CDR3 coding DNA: TGTGCCAGCAGTTACTCTGTGTGGGGACCTAATGGCTACACCTTC.

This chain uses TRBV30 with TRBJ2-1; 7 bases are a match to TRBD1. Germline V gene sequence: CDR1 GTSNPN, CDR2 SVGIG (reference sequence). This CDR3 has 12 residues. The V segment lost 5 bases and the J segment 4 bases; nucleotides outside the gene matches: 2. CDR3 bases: TGTGCCTGGGAGGGGGCGTACAATGAGCAGTTCTTC. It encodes CAWEGAYNEQFF.

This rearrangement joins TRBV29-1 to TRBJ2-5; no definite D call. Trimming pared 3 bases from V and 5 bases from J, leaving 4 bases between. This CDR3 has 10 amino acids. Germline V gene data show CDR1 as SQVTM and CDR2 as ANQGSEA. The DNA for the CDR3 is TGCAGCGTTGAGTGGGAGACCCAGTACTTC. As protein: CSVEWETQYF. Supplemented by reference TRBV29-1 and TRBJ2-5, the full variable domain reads SAVISQKPSRDICQRGTSLTIQCQVDSQVTMMFWYRQQPGQSLTLIATANQGSEATYESGFVIDKFPISRPNLTFSTLTVSNMSPEDSSIYLCSVEWETQYFGPGTRLLVL.

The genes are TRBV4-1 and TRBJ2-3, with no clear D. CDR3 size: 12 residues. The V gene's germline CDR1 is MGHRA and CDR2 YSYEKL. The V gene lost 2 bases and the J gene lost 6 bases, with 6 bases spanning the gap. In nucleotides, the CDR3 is TGCGCCAGCAGCCAAATCCCGGATACGCAGTATTTT. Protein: CASSQIPDTQYF.

This CDR3 reads CASSDISGGASADTQYF. The CDR3 DNA follows: TGTGCCAGCAGTGACATTAGCGGGGGGGCATCGGCAGATACGCAGTATTTT. The rearrangement uses TRBV2 and TRBJ2-3; 11 bases fit TRBD2. The germline gives CDR1 SNHLY, CDR2 FYNNEI. The CDR3 covers 17 residues. Losses at the gene ends were 3 bases for V and 4 bases for J; bases not matched to a gene: 9.

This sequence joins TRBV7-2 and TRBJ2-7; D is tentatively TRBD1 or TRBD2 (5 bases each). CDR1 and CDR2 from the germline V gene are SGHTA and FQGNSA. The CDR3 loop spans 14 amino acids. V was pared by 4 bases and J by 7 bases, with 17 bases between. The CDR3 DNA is TGTGCCAGCAGCTATGAGGGGAGTGGGTTGGAGCAGTACTTC. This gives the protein CASSYEGSGLEQYF.

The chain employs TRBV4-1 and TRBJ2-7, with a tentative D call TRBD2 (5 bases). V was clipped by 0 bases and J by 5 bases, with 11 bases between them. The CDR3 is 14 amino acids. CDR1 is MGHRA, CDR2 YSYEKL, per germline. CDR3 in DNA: TGCGCCAGCAGCCAAGAGTCCCTAGCTCACGAGCAGTACTTC. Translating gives CASSQESLAHEQYF.

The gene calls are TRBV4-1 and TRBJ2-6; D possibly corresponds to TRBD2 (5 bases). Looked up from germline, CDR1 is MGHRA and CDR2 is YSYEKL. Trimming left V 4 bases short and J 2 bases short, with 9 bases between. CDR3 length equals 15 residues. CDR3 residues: CASSLQRAGANVLTF. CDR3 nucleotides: TGCGCCAGCAGCCTACAGAGGGCTGGGGCCAACGTCCTGACTTTC.